This T cell receptor (beta chain) originates from a study of T cells after posttransplantation cyclophosphamide. Here immunoSEQ multiplex PCR was the method, and the copy in TCRdb shows in-frame clones only, minus some. The profile covers roughly 49,000 clones, with more than 70% appearing a single time and approximately 2.6% taken by the ten largest. Study-wide results and caveats: Donor-recipient repertoire similarity was low at 1-2 months, rising over year one.

Concerning this clone itself: The antigen is undetermined.

Sequencing was carried out using PBMCs. The receptor comes from a man aged 25-45 years with a blood cancer, CMV-positive, and with a related stem cell donor.

CDR3 region: CASSPGVGSGNTIYF. CDR3 DNA sequence: TGTGCCAGCAGCCCAGGGGTTGGGTCTGGAAACACCATATATTTT. This chain connects TRBV11-3 to TRBJ1-3, with D perhaps TRBD1 (6 bases). Trimming shortened V by 5 bases and J by 1 base, and 12 bases separated the two germline ends. The CDR3 length is 15 residues. The germline V gene has CDR1 SGHNT and CDR2 YENEEA.